What follows are 30 T cell receptor beta chains derived from one specimen sequenced in a study of shared clonotypes between healthy human individuals. Using immunoSEQ multiplex PCR, the repertoire was profiled, and TCRdb retains in-frame clones only, with some absent. This table has about 110,000 clones, over 65% appearing once. The source material was memory CD8+ T cells sorted from blood. Indicated subset: CD45RO+ cells pooled with CCR7-negative TemRA cells. All receptors derive from a woman in her thirties in good health.

CDR3 residues: CASSSGQGFEGYTF. The DNA for the CDR3 is TGTGCCAGCAGCTCCGGACAGGGCTTTGAGGGCTACACCTTC. This chain uses TRBV7-2 with TRBJ1-2; 8 nucleotides align to TRBD1. The V gene end was trimmed by 4 bases and the J gene end by 8 bases; junction bases not matched to a gene: 9. Germline V gene data show CDR1 as SGHTA and CDR2 as FQGNSA. This CDR3 spans 14 amino acids.

This clone occurred a few times. The rearrangement joins TRBV11-2 to TRBJ2-1; 11 nucleotides match TRBD2. With 4 bases clipped from V and 8 bases from J, the junction kept 13 bases outside the gene matches. In germline, CDR1 is SGHAT, CDR2 FQNNGV. The CDR3 is 17 amino acids. CDR3 sequence: CASSSTPTSGRGDEQFF. DNA for the CDR3: TGTGCCAGCAGCTCAACCCCCACTAGCGGGAGAGGCGATGAGCAGTTCTTC.

The V call is TRBV14, the J call TRBJ2-1; a weak D match, TRBD2 (6 bases). The CDR3 has 17 residues. V was shortened by 5 bases and J by 4 bases, with 21 bases between the two germline ends. CDR1 and CDR2 (germline): SGHDN, FVKESK. The CDR3 region is CASSTHRDFHRYNEQFF. Here the CDR3 DNA reads TGTGCCAGCAGCACACACCGGGACTTTCATCGATACAATGAGCAGTTCTTC.

This clone came up many times. The chain is built from TRBV6-4 and TRBJ2-6; perhaps TRBD2 as D (7 bases). V dropped 6 bases and J dropped 4 bases, with 16 bases sitting between them. This CDR3 is built from 16 residues. In germline, CDR1 is MRHNA, CDR2 SNTAGT. In nucleotides, the CDR3 is TGTGCCAGCAGCCCCGAGGGGGGGGTCGGGGCCAACGTCCTGACTTTC. Its protein product is CASSPEGGVGANVLTF.

This chain joins TRBV11-2 and TRBJ2-5; weak D call: TRBD2 (6 bases). V lost 1 base to trimming and J lost 3 bases, with 15 bases between them. The CDR3 is 16 residues long. Per the germline V gene, CDR1 is SGHAT and CDR2 is FQNNGV. CDR3 in DNA: TGTGCCAGCAGCTTAGCCTTGGGGGGAGCGGAAGAGACCCAGTACTTC. Protein sequence: CASSLALGGAEETQYF. Supplemented by reference TRBV11-2 and TRBJ2-5, the full variable domain reads EAGVAQSPRYKIIEKRQSVAFWCNPISGHATLYWYQQILGQGPKLLIQFQNNGVVDDSQLPKDRFSAERLKGVDSTLKIQPAKLEDSAVYLCASSLALGGAEETQYFGPGTRLLVL.

There are many counts of this clone. J is TRBJ1-1 and V is TRBV6-1; the match to TRBD1 covers 8 bases. The V segment lost 2 bases and the J segment 1 base; nucleotides outside the gene matches: 3. Germline V gene sequence: CDR1 MNHNS, CDR2 SASEGT. The CDR3 loop spans 15 amino acids. For the CDR3, the DNA is TGTGCCAGCAGTGAAAAGACAGGGGAGAACACTGAAGCTTTCTTT. Protein sequence: CASSEKTGENTEAFF.

J is TRBJ2-3 and V is TRBV6-1; TRBD2 aligns across 7 bases. The germline gives CDR1 MNHNS, CDR2 SASEGT. The CDR3 runs 15 residues. Trimming cost V 7 bases and J 2 bases; bases outside gene matches: 9. CDR3 bases: TGTGCCAGCACCTTCGCTAGCGGATCCACAGATACGCAGTATTTT. It is translated as CASTFASGSTDTQYF.

DNA for the CDR3: TGTGCCAGCAGCCCGGCTAGTTCGAGTGAGCAGTTCTTC. Translation: CASSPASSSEQFF. The gene calls are TRBV5-4 and TRBJ2-1; D is unresolved. V lost 4 bases, J lost 9 bases, and 14 bases lay in between. The CDR3 consists of 13 residues. Germline values: CDR1 SGHNT, CDR2 YYREEE (reference sequence).

V is TRBV27 and J is TRBJ2-2, with a weak D call TRBD2 (5 bases). V was pared by 1 base and J by 6 bases, with 15 bases between. The germline gives CDR1 MNHEY, CDR2 SMNVEV (reference sequence). CDR3 size: 16 residues. The CDR3 region is CASSLLEAARSGELFF. Written as DNA, the CDR3 is TGTGCCAGCAGTTTATTAGAAGCGGCCCGTTCCGGGGAGCTGTTTTTT.

DNA for the CDR3: TGTGCCAGCAGCTTGGAGGGGGTGCTCTACGAGCAGTACTTC. This translates into CASSLEGVLYEQYF. The chain uses TRBV5-6 and TRBJ2-7; D might be TRBD1 (6 bases). Germline lookup yields CDR1 SGHDT and CDR2 YYEEEE. V lost 0 bases and J 3 bases, leaving 10 bases between the germline ends. The CDR3 loop spans 14 amino acids.

The chain links TRBV11-2 to TRBJ2-1, with D possibly called TRBD1 or TRBD2 (5 bases each). CDR1 and CDR2 (germline): SGHAT, FQNNGV. V was shortened by 5 bases and J by 1 base, with 15 bases between the two germline ends. CDR3 length: 16 residues. Here the CDR3 reads CASSHRDGGSYNEQFF. The CDR3 DNA reads TGTGCCAGCAGCCACCGGGACGGCGGGTCCTACAATGAGCAGTTCTTC.

The CDR3 nucleotides read TGCGCCAGCAGCTTGGATCCGGGGGAGGCCTACGAGCAGTACTTC. Protein sequence: CASSLDPGEAYEQYF. V is TRBV5-1 and J is TRBJ2-5, with D perhaps matching TRBD2 (6 bases). Near its end, the DNA agrees better with TRBJ2-7, so the J call may be wrong. In germline, CDR1 is SGHRS, CDR2 YFSETQ. CDR3 length: 15 amino acids.

This clone came up a few times. The gene calls are TRBV27 and TRBJ2-5; no reliable D call. Germline V CDR1 and CDR2: MNHEY, SMNVEV (reference sequence). CDR3 length: 12 residues. Trimming took off 5 bases at V and 11 bases at J, with 15 bases between the two ends. CDR3 region: CASSASPPGQYF. DNA for the CDR3: TGTGCCAGCAGTGCCTCCCCCCCCGGGCAGTACTTC.

This clone was observed at least ten times. CDR3 amino acids: CASSSSWGETRSNQPQHF. CDR3 in DNA: TGTGCCAGCAGTTCCTCTTGGGGAGAGACTAGGAGCAATCAGCCCCAGCATTTT. The chain has TRBV28 and TRBJ1-5; D not certain. Germline loops: CDR1 MDHEN, CDR2 SYDVKM. The V and J ends lost 4 bases and 1 base respectively, with 20 bases between them. The CDR3 covers 18 residues.

This rearrangement joins TRBV7-9 to TRBJ2-3; 9 bases line up with TRBD1. J gave up 3 bases and V 6 bases, and 7 bases lay outside the gene matches. CDR3 length equals 15 residues. The V gene's germline CDR1 is SEHNR and CDR2 FQNEAQ (reference sequence). The CDR3 loop is CASSVLGTGTDTQYF. The CDR3 coding sequence is TGTGCCAGCAGTGTTTTAGGGACAGGGACAGATACGCAGTATTTT.

This chain links TRBV5-1 with TRBJ1-4, with D possibly matching TRBD1 (6 bases). Per the germline V gene, CDR1 is SGHRS and CDR2 is YFSETQ. Trimming took 4 bases from V and 7 from J, leaving 14 bases between them. The CDR3 runs to 14 residues. The CDR3 sequence: CASSKGGAGEKLFF. The CDR3, as DNA: TGCGCCAGCAGCAAAGGGGGAGCGGGTGAAAAACTGTTTTTT.

The chain is built from TRBV11-1 and TRBJ2-2; D gene unclear. Germline V gene sequence: CDR1 SGHAT, CDR2 FQDESV (reference sequence). The CDR3 spans 15 residues. With 5 bases removed from V and 1 base from J, the gap between germline ends came to 11 bases. The CDR3 spells CASSPLRRNTGELFF. The CDR3 DNA reads as TGTGCCAGCAGCCCCCTCCGAAGGAACACCGGGGAGCTGTTTTTT.

This clone was picked up a small number of times. The J gene is TRBJ1-1, the V gene TRBV6-4; 8 bases are shared with TRBD1. Trimming at V came to 4 bases and at J to 5 bases, leaving 12 bases not matched to a gene. This CDR3 is built from 16 residues. Germline V gene sequence: CDR1 MRHNA, CDR2 SNTAGT. CDR3 coding DNA: TGTGCCAGCAGTGTCTCATCCGGACAGGGTTTTACTGAAGCTTTCTTT. Translated, it gives CASSVSSGQGFTEAFF.

The rearrangement links TRBV13 to TRBJ2-1; the match to TRBD2 covers 14 bases. The ends lost 4 bases at V and 7 bases at J; junction bases unmatched: 9. Germline CDR1 is PRHDT and CDR2 is FYEKMQ (reference sequence). The CDR3 is made up of 17 amino acids. The CDR3 here is CASSSPGTSGRWNEQFF. In nucleotides, the CDR3 is TGTGCCAGCAGCTCCCCCGGGACTAGCGGGAGATGGAATGAGCAGTTCTTC.

The rearrangement uses TRBV10-3 and TRBJ2-5; a weak D match, TRBD1 (5 bases). The CDR3 length is 12 residues. The germline V and J ends were trimmed by 4 bases and 2 bases, with 5 bases remaining between them. Germline CDR1 and CDR2: ENHRY and SYGVKD. CDR3: CAISAGQETQYF. CDR3 DNA: TGTGCCATCAGTGCAGGGCAAGAGACCCAGTACTTC.

The chain couples TRBV2 to TRBJ2-7; D gene unclear. The CDR3 sequence is 11 residues long. Per the germline V gene, CDR1 is SNHLY and CDR2 is FYNNEI. V lost 4 bases and J 2 bases, leaving 3 bases between the germline ends. CDR3 DNA sequence: TGTGCCAGCAGTGGGGCCTACGAGCAGTACTTC. Translation: CASSGAYEQYF.

This clone was recorded at least ten times. The same CDR3 is also encoded by other DNA sequences in this sample. J is TRBJ1-1 and V is TRBV4-2; maybe TRBD1 (6 bases). The germline V gene has CDR1 LGHNA and CDR2 YNFKEQ. The V and J ends lost 2 bases and 1 base respectively, with 8 bases between them. This CDR3 is built from 14 residues. As DNA, the CDR3 is TGTGCCAGCAGCCAAAACAGGGAGAACACTGAAGCTTTCTTT. Residues: CASSQNRENTEAFF.

V is TRBV6-5 and J is TRBJ2-7; D is undetermined. Germline V gives CDR1 MNHEY, CDR2 SVGAGI. The V gene lost 8 bases and the J gene lost 5 bases, with 10 bases spanning the gap. This CDR3 is 11 amino acids long. This CDR3 reads CASARMDEQYF. The CDR3, as DNA: TGTGCCAGCGCCCGAATGGACGAGCAGTACTTC.

This chain joins TRBV7-9 and TRBJ2-7, with D maybe TRBD2 (6 bases). Trimming left V 1 base short and J 2 bases short, with 15 bases between. CDR1 and CDR2 (germline): SEHNR, FQNEAQ (reference sequence). This CDR3 is built from 16 residues. In DNA form, the CDR3 reads TGTGCCAGCAGCTTAGGTGCGGGACCTCCCCCCTACGAGCAGTACTTC. Encoded protein: CASSLGAGPPPYEQYF.

This chain connects TRBV5-1 to TRBJ2-7; tentatively, D is TRBD1 (7 bases). The CDR3 contains 13 residues. V was shortened by 5 bases and J by 3 bases, with 12 bases between the two germline ends. Germline-derived CDR1 and CDR2 are SGHRS and YFSETQ. The CDR3 nucleotides read TGCGCCAGCAGGGCGGGACAGAACTACGAGCAGTACTTC. Amino acids: CASRAGQNYEQYF.

The chain couples TRBV6-1 to TRBJ2-7, with D unclear. The CDR3 extends over 15 amino acids. Germline V gene lookup returns CDR1 MNHNS and CDR2 SASEGT. The V end was cut by 2 bases, the J end by 2 bases, with 13 bases between. The CDR3 DNA reads TGTGCCAGCAGTGAATGGTGGGCCAGCACCTACGAGCAGTACTTC. Protein: CASSEWWASTYEQYF.

In its sample, this clone was seen once. V and J are TRBV18 and TRBJ2-1, with 10 bases aligning to TRBD2. Germline CDR1 is KGHSH and CDR2 is LQKENI. The length of the CDR3 is 17 residues. V gave up 4 bases and J gave up 2 bases; unmatched junction bases: 8. CDR3 sequence: CASSLSSGRGAYNEQFF. In DNA, the CDR3 is TGTGCCAGCTCACTATCTAGCGGGAGAGGTGCCTACAATGAGCAGTTCTTC.

The V and J genes are TRBV5-4 and TRBJ1-2, with 12 bases that match TRBD1. V trimming: 4 bases; J trimming: 4 bases; junction bases outside the gene matches: 2. The CDR3 runs 14 residues. Germline CDR1 is SGHNT and CDR2 is YYREEE (reference sequence). The CDR3 loop is CASSGDRGRYGYTF. The CDR3 DNA sequence: TGTGCCAGCAGCGGGGACAGGGGGCGCTATGGCTACACCTTC.

In this sample, this clone turned up once. The chain combines TRBV5-1 with TRBJ1-4, with D unclear. The CDR3 has 15 residues. V lost 0 bases and J 6 bases, leaving 12 bases between the germline ends. The V gene's germline CDR1 is SGHRS and CDR2 YFSETQ. The CDR3 reads CASSLVAREDEKLFF. The CDR3 DNA reads as TGCGCCAGCAGCTTGGTTGCTAGAGAGGATGAAAAACTGTTTTTT. The variable domain in full, with the rest retrieved from reference TRBV5-1 and TRBJ1-4, is KAGVTQTPRYLIKTRGQQVTLSCSPISGHRSVSWYQQTPGQGLQFLFEYFSETQRNKGNFPGRFSGRQFSNSRSEMNVSTLELGDSALYLCASSLVAREDEKLFFGSGTQLSVL.

The chain is built from TRBV27 and TRBJ2-1; D may be TRBD2 (5 bases). Trimming removed 5 bases from V and 6 bases from J, with 14 bases in between. Germline CDR1 is MNHEY and CDR2 is SMNVEV (reference sequence). The CDR3 totals 14 residues. In nucleotides, the CDR3 is TGTGCCAGCAGTAGAGGGTTCTCGCGCAATGAGCAGTTCTTC. Translated: CASSRGFSRNEQFF.